The source of this T cell receptor beta chain is a study of blood T cell repertoires in COVID-19. Study overall: Collection of acute and convalescent COVID-19 samples took place in the United States, Italy and Spain.

Sequenced by immunoSEQ multiplex PCR; TCRdb stores in-frame clones only, minus some. The data show 270,000 or so clones, with about four fifths seen just once and about 3.4% held by the top ten. The CDR3 loop spans 13 amino acids. With 3 bases removed from V and 1 base from J, the gap between germline ends came to 6 bases. Per the germline V gene, CDR1 is SNHLY and CDR2 is FYNNEI. The sample consisted of peripheral blood. This sequence joins TRBV2 and TRBJ1-1; D gene ambiguous. The clonotype originates from a woman aged 18-29 years with acute or convalescent COVID-19. In DNA, the CDR3 is TGTGCCAGCAGTGAGCAGTGGAACACTGAAGCTTTCTTT. This encodes CASSEQWNTEAFF.